This TCR beta chain was sequenced during a study of tumor-infiltrating lymphocytes in primary liver carcinoma. Investigators took RNA and DNA out together from 20-30 mg of unsorted bulk tissue. Trimming took off 4 bases at V and 1 base at J, with 16 bases between the two ends. CDR3 length: 16 amino acids. The germline CDR1 and CDR2 sequences are SEHNR and FQNEAQ (reference sequence). Total RNA amounting to around 530 ng was the source from which TCR beta cDNA was made with a constant-region primer. Employing slightly modified ARM-PCR, three nested multiplex PCR rounds were run, and these gave rise to the TCR beta libraries. TRBV1-TRBV30 forward primers and a C-beta reverse primer were used in the first two PCR rounds, which each ran for approximately 11 cycles. TCRdb analysed the multiplex PCR reads with MiXCR anew, one entry per CDR3 protein. The sample holds 100,000 or so distinct CDR3 sequences, approximately 70% seen once.

About this clonotype: With a much larger clone just one base away, this may be a read error.

The rearrangement joins TRBV7-9 to TRBJ2-5, with D unresolved. The TCR originated in a woman between 55 and 75 years old with primary liver carcinoma and hepatitis B virus infection. The sequencing input was liver tumor tissue from sampling region 2. Subset noted: tumor region T2, inferior pole. CDR3 DNA: TGTGCCAGCAGCTATTTGGGATCGGCTACCCAAGAGACCCAGTACTTC. Protein sequence: CASSYLGSATQETQYF. Looking up the rest from reference TRBV7-9 and TRBJ2-5 gives the full variable domain: DTGVSQNPRHKITKRGQNVTFRCDPISEHNRLYWYRQTLGQGPEFLTYFQNEAQLEKSRLLSDRFSAERPKGSFSTLEIQRTEQGDSAMYLCASSYLGSATQETQYFGPGTRLLVL.